The 24 T cell receptor beta chains below were found in one sample sequenced in a study of blood T cell repertoires in COVID-19 (dated by TCRdb to the early 2020s). Receptors were amplified or captured by the immunoSEQ multiplex PCR assay. Held by TCRdb, this immuneACCESS table contains in-frame sequences only and omits some clones. Under half of the omission traces to an unresolved V gene where checked; the cause of the rest is unknown. The sample table records around 150,000 clones; almost 85% of these occur just once. Approximately 22% of the sample belongs to the ten largest clones. Sample: peripheral blood. The receptors stem from a woman of 80 years or more with acute or convalescent COVID-19.

Concerning this clone: The same CDR3 arises from other DNA sequences in this sample as well. CDR3 in DNA: TGTGCCAGCAGCGCTGGGGGGGGTTACTCCTACAATGAGCAGTTCTTC. This encodes CASSAGGGYSYNEQFF. The chain carries TRBV9 and TRBJ2-1, with 7 bases matching TRBD2. CDR1 and CDR2 (germline): SGDLS, YYNGEE. V shed 3 bases and J 0 bases; nucleotides not matched to a gene: 6. The CDR3 totals 16 residues. The full variable domain, rest sourced from reference TRBV9 and TRBJ2-1, is DSGVTQTPKHLITATGQRVTLRCSPRSGDLSVYWYQQSLDQGLQFLIQYYNGEERAKGNILERFSAQQFPDLHSELNLSSLELGDSALYFCASSAGGGYSYNEQFFGPGTRLTVL.

V is TRBV11-3 and J is TRBJ2-1; TRBD2 matches 10 bases. V lost 3 bases and J lost 2; bases outside the gene matches: 4. This CDR3 spans 16 amino acids. The V gene's germline CDR1 is SGHNT and CDR2 YENEEA. The CDR3 loop is CASSLGLALTYNEQFF. Here the CDR3 DNA reads TGTGCCAGCAGCTTGGGACTAGCGCTTACCTACAATGAGCAGTTCTTC. Filled out from reference TRBV11-3 and TRBJ2-1, the complete variable domain reads EAGVVQSPRYKIIEKKQPVAFWCNPISGHNTLYWYLQNLGQGPELLIRYENEEAVDDSQLPKDRFSAERLKGVDSTLKIQPAELGDSAVYLCASSLGLALTYNEQFFGPGTRLTVL.

V gene TRBV6-2 or TRBV6-3 combines with J gene TRBJ2-1, with 8 bases fitting TRBD2. The CDR3 runs 12 residues. With 1 base clipped from V and 14 bases from J, the junction kept 4 bases outside the gene matches. Germline V gene data show CDR1 as MNHEY and CDR2 as SVGEGT. The chain's CDR3 is CASSYWISGKFF. The CDR3 region has the DNA TGTGCCAGCAGTTACTGGATTAGCGGGAAGTTCTTC.

In this sample, this clone turned up a few times. The CDR3 nucleotides are TGTGCCAGCAGCATCCTCGGGACACTCCTTTCCTCGGATACGCAGTATTTT. Translated: CASSILGTLLSSDTQYF. The rearrangement joins TRBV7-9 to TRBJ2-3, with D possibly matching TRBD1 (6 bases). The CDR3 runs 17 residues. V shed 5 bases and J shed 6 bases, with 24 bases lying between them. Germline V gene sequence: CDR1 SEHNR, CDR2 FQNEAQ (reference sequence).

The chain carries TRBV3-1 (or the pseudogene TRBV3-2) and TRBJ1-2, with 7 positions matching TRBD1. The CDR3 is made up of 15 amino acids. The V segment lost 1 base and the J segment 1 base; nucleotides outside the gene matches: 3. CDR1 is LGHDT and CDR2 is YNNKEL in the germline V gene (reference sequence). CDR3 region: CASSQGQGFNYGYTF. The CDR3 DNA sequence: TGTGCCAGCAGCCAAGGACAGGGATTTAACTATGGCTACACCTTC.

This clone showed up just a few times. The V and J genes are TRBV30 and TRBJ2-5; 9 bases are a match to TRBD2. CDR1 and CDR2 from the germline V gene are GTSNPN and SVGIG (reference sequence). CDR3 length: 13 residues. Trimming cost V 0 bases and J 4 bases; bases outside gene matches: 0. The DNA for the CDR3 is TGTGCCTGGAGTGTACTAGCGGGAGAGACCCAGTACTTC. It yields the protein CAWSVLAGETQYF.

For the CDR3, the DNA is TGTGCCAGCACCGACAAAGGGACACTGACTTTGGGCTCTGGAAACACCATATATTTT. Translated, it gives CASTDKGTLTLGSGNTIYF. This sequence joins TRBV9 and TRBJ1-3, with D perhaps matching TRBD1 (6 bases). Trimming left V 6 bases short and J 0 bases short, with 25 bases between. There are 19 residues in the CDR3. Germline assignment: CDR1 SGDLS and CDR2 YYNGEE.

V and J are TRBV7-2 and TRBJ1-2; tentative D call: TRBD1 (6 bases). V was clipped by 5 bases and J by 5 bases, with 18 bases between them. In germline, CDR1 is SGHTA, CDR2 FQGNSA. This CDR3 region has 15 residues. The CDR3, as DNA: TGTGCCAGCAGCCCAGGGGAGGGTTATGGATATGGCTACACCTTC. Amino acids: CASSPGEGYGYGYTF.

The chain combines TRBV6-5 with TRBJ2-2, with TRBD2 matching 9 bases. Trimming cost V 5 bases and J 5 bases; bases outside gene matches: 6. CDR1 and CDR2 from the germline V gene are MNHEY and SVGAGI. The CDR3 has 15 amino acids. CDR3 protein: CASSRGLAWTGELFF. CDR3 nucleotide sequence: TGTGCCAGCAGTCGCGGACTAGCGTGGACCGGGGAGCTGTTTTTT.

The chain links TRBV27 to TRBJ1-2; no clear D. The CDR3 spans 12 residues. V lost 6 bases and J 8 bases, leaving 13 bases between the germline ends. Germline-derived CDR1 and CDR2 are MNHEY and SMNVEV (reference sequence). The CDR3 spells CASRGSLFGYTF. Written as DNA, the CDR3 is TGTGCCAGCAGGGGGAGCCTTTTCGGCTACACCTTC.

The chain combines TRBV4-1 with TRBJ2-7; D possibly corresponds to TRBD2 (6 bases). CDR3 length: 15 residues. V lost 5 bases to trimming and J lost 0 bases, with 14 bases between them. Germline V gene sequence: CDR1 MGHRA, CDR2 YSYEKL. The CDR3 sequence is CASSKGASDSYEQYF. In nucleotides, the CDR3 is TGCGCCAGCAGCAAAGGGGCTAGCGACTCCTACGAGCAGTACTTC.

CDR3 in DNA: TGTGCCAGTAGTATCAACAGGGACAATGAGCAGTTCTTC. Protein product: CASSINRDNEQFF. The V gene is TRBV19, the J gene TRBJ2-1; tentative D call: TRBD1 (6 bases). The CDR3 extends over 13 amino acids. Germline CDR1 reads LNHDA; CDR2 reads SQIVND (reference sequence). The ends were cut back, 3 bases at V and 5 bases at J, with 8 bases in the middle.

The chain joins TRBV10-3 to TRBJ2-3; 9 bases map to TRBD1. After removal of 10 bases from V and 4 bases from J, the junction contained 12 bases not matched to a gene. Germline V gene lookup returns CDR1 ENHRY and CDR2 SYGVKD. This CDR3 has 15 amino acids. The CDR3 DNA reads as TGTGCCACGAGAAGGACAGGGGCCGGATCAGATACGCAGTATTTT. It translates to CATRRTGAGSDTQYF.

J is TRBJ1-2 and V is TRBV6-5; no clear D. The V end was cut by 4 bases, the J end by 3 bases, with 12 bases between. The CDR3 sequence is 14 residues long. CDR1 MNHEY and CDR2 SVGAGI come from the germline V gene. The CDR3 here is CASSSMMRDYGYTF. The DNA of the CDR3 is TGTGCCAGCAGTTCCATGATGCGAGACTATGGCTACACCTTC.

V gene TRBV6-4 combines with J gene TRBJ2-3, with TRBD2 as a possible D gene (5 bases). Deletions cut 10 bases from V and 5 bases from J, with 19 bases between. Per germline, CDR1 MRHNA and CDR2 SNTAGT. CDR3 length equals 14 residues. CDR3 in amino acids: CATAREPLRDTQYF. In DNA form, the CDR3 reads TGTGCCACGGCCCGGGAACCGTTAAGAGATACGCAGTATTTT.

The rearrangement uses TRBV4-1 and TRBJ2-4; 8 nucleotides match TRBD1. CDR3 length: 14 residues. The germline gives CDR1 MGHRA, CDR2 YSYEKL. V was clipped by 1 base and J by 6 bases; unmatched bases: 2. The CDR3 nucleotides read TGCGCCAGCAGCCAAGGGACAGGGACAAACATTCAGTACTTC. This codes for CASSQGTGTNIQYF.

The CDR3: CASSQAQGAGTGELFF. DNA of the CDR3: TGTGCCAGCAGCCAAGCTCAGGGGGCCGGGACCGGGGAGCTGTTTTTT. J is TRBJ2-2 and V is TRBV3-1 (or the pseudogene TRBV3-2); the match to TRBD1 covers 8 bases. Germline CDR1 reads LGHDT; CDR2 reads YNNKEL (reference sequence). The CDR3 runs to 16 residues. Trimming removed 1 base from V and 5 bases from J; junction bases left unmatched: 6.

This clone appeared once. The chain recombines TRBV18 with TRBJ1-1; 7 bases are a match to TRBD1. With V trimmed by 3 bases and J by 7 bases, 5 bases remained unmatched. CDR3 size: 13 residues. Germline-derived CDR1 and CDR2 are KGHSH and LQKENI. CDR3 sequence (DNA): TGTGCCAGCTCACCTATGGACAGGCTTGAAGCTTTCTTT. It is translated as CASSPMDRLEAFF. Drawing the rest from reference TRBV18 and TRBJ1-1, the complete variable domain is NAGVMQNPRHLVRRRGQEARLRCSPMKGHSHVYWYRQLPEEGLKFMVYLQKENIIDESGMPKERFSAEFPKEGPSILRIQQVVRGDSAAYFCASSPMDRLEAFFGQGTRLTVV.

The chain carries TRBV5-8 and TRBJ1-1; D is uncertain. The length of the CDR3 is 15 residues. Between the trimmed V and J ends, which lost 2 bases and 0 bases, there was a span of 11 bases. Germline V gene sequence: CDR1 SGHTS, CDR2 YDEGEE. The CDR3, as DNA: TGTGCCAGCAGCTTTCGGACGACTATGAACACTGAAGCTTTCTTT. Its translation: CASSFRTTMNTEAFF.

The chain has TRBV2 and TRBJ2-7; tentatively, D is TRBD1 (6 bases). The CDR3 is made up of 13 amino acids. Germline V gene sequence: CDR1 SNHLY, CDR2 FYNNEI. V was shortened by 10 bases and J by 0 bases, with 13 bases between the two germline ends. DNA for the CDR3: TGTGCCATACAGGGCCCCCTCTCCTACGAGCAGTACTTC. Its translation: CAIQGPLSYEQYF.

This clone came up a few times. V gene TRBV4-1 combines with J gene TRBJ1-5, with D possibly TRBD1 on 6 matching bases. This CDR3 has 14 residues. Germline V lookup: CDR1 MGHRA, CDR2 YSYEKL. V gave up 0 bases and J gave up 6 bases, with 9 bases separating them. CDR3 in DNA: TGCGCCAGCAGCCAAGACAGGGGTACTCAGCCCCAGCATTTT. This translates into CASSQDRGTQPQHF.

V usage is TRBV7-4 and J usage is TRBJ2-7; 16 bases are shared with TRBD2. Germline V lookup: CDR1 SGHVT, CDR2 SQSDAQ. The ends lost 1 base at V and 0 bases at J; junction bases unmatched: 6. CDR3 length: 19 residues. CDR3 in DNA: TGTGCCAGCAGCTTAGAGGGGGGACTAGCGGGAGGGAACTCCTACGAGCAGTACTTC. This gives the protein CASSLEGGLAGGNSYEQYF. The whole variable domain, filled in from reference TRBV7-4 and TRBJ2-7, reads GAGVSQSPRYKVAKRGRDVALRCDSISGHVTLYWYRQTLGQGSEVLTYSQSDAQRDKSGRPSGRFSAERPERSVSTLKIQRTEQGDSAVYLCASSLEGGLAGGNSYEQYFGPGTRLTVT.

V and J are TRBV18 and TRBJ1-5, with 8 bases aligning to TRBD1. With 2 bases clipped from V and 4 bases from J, the junction kept 4 bases outside the gene matches. Germline V lookup: CDR1 KGHSH, CDR2 LQKENI. The CDR3 spans 15 residues. CDR3 in DNA: TGTGCCAGCTCACCATGGACAGGGCAGAATCAGCCCCAGCATTTT. This codes for CASSPWTGQNQPQHF.

V is TRBV11-3 and J is TRBJ1-1; no reliable D call. The CDR3 consists of 13 residues. V lost 1 base and J lost 1, with 4 bases in between. Per germline, CDR1 SGHNT and CDR2 YENEEA. Here the CDR3 reads CASSLGANTEAFF. The CDR3 DNA sequence: TGTGCCAGCAGCTTAGGCGCGAACACTGAAGCTTTCTTT. The variable domain in full, with the rest retrieved from reference TRBV11-3 and TRBJ1-1, is EAGVVQSPRYKIIEKKQPVAFWCNPISGHNTLYWYLQNLGQGPELLIRYENEEAVDDSQLPKDRFSAERLKGVDSTLKIQPAELGDSAVYLCASSLGANTEAFFGQGTRLTVV.